This T cell receptor (beta chain) was captured by sequencing in a study of shared clonotypes between healthy human individuals. CDR1 is KGHSH and CDR2 is LQKENI in the germline V gene. There are 13 residues in the CDR3. The V and J ends lost 3 bases and 5 bases respectively, with 10 bases between them. Measured with immunoSEQ multiplex PCR; TCRdb has only the in-frame clones, and not every one. The profile shows roughly 2,500,000 clones, 80% to 95% of them singletons. For this clone: The sample holds other DNA sequences that translate to the same CDR3.

Sequenced: naive CD4+ T cells from PBMCs. Subset in this sample: CD45RA+ positively selected. This chain connects TRBV18 to TRBJ2-5; weak D call: TRBD2 (6 bases). This TCR was sampled from a man between 18 and 29 years old in good health. Some clones in this sample may be carry-over from other donors' samples. The CDR3 reads CASSPGTLETQYF. In DNA, the CDR3 is TGTGCCAGCTCACCGGGGACTTTGGAGACCCAGTACTTC. Supplemented by reference TRBV18 and TRBJ2-5, the full variable domain reads NAGVMQNPRHLVRRRGQEARLRCSPMKGHSHVYWYRQLPEEGLKFMVYLQKENIIDESGMPKERFSAEFPKEGPSILRIQQVVRGDSAAYFCASSPGTLETQYFGPGTRLLVL.